The rows below give T cell receptor beta chains drawn from one sample of a study of monozygotic twins with inflammatory bowel disease. TCRdb reprocessed the 5' RACE reads and keeps a single row for each CDR3 protein, giving no DNA. Recorded for this sample: about 450,000 distinct CDR3 sequences. The sequencing input was blood. These receptor sequences come from a human donor with ulcerative colitis or Crohn's disease, or a healthy co-twin of an affected twin (not recorded which). CDR3s include the opening cysteine and the closing phenylalanine or tryptophan. Each record gives: V gene, J gene, CDR3 protein.

V: TRBV7-3; J: TRBJ2-3; CDR3: CASSLQRGGIDTQYF
V: TRBV20-1; J: TRBJ2-7; CDR3: CSARGGWGQISYEQYF
V: TRBV6-5; J: TRBJ2-7; CDR3: CASSFQDGSYEQYF
V: TRBV5-1; J: TRBJ2-7; CDR3: CASSRGPLYEQYF
V: TRBV9; J: TRBJ2-2; CDR3: CASSVSGLFGELFF
V: TRBV4-2; J: TRBJ2-1; CDR3: CASSGSSGGLYNEQFF
V: TRBV6-6; J: TRBJ1-1; CDR3: CASTLIQVNTEAFF
V: TRBV28; J: TRBJ1-5; CDR3: CASGRNQPQHF
V: TRBV7-3; J: TRBJ2-3; CDR3: CASTPGQGAGDTQYF
V: TRBV11-1; J: TRBJ2-1; CDR3: CASSYKKNRVPGLDNEQFF
V: TRBV7-6; J: TRBJ2-2; CDR3: CASSFMVTGELFF
V: TRBV12-3/TRBV12-4; J: TRBJ2-7; CDR3: CASSFDLKYEQYF
V: TRBV5-1; J: TRBJ2-7; CDR3: CASSLGGALGDEQYF
V: TRBV27; J: TRBJ2-5; CDR3: CASRGLAGGTETQYF
V: TRBV5-1; J: TRBJ2-5; CDR3: CASSLAGTDLETQYF
V: TRBV5-1; J: TRBJ2-2; CDR3: CASRPGMSTGELFF
V: TRBV27; J: TRBJ2-3; CDR3: CASRGAGGGTDTQYF
V: TRBV29-1; J: TRBJ2-7; CDR3: CSSQGGLGEQYF
V: TRBV29-1; J: TRBJ1-1; CDR3: CSVEDPKWAEAFF
V: TRBV10-3; J: TRBJ1-1; CDR3: CAISEIGTEAFF
V: TRBV28; J: TRBJ2-7; CDR3: CASSFSGGERYEQYF
V: TRBV11-2; J: TRBJ1-1; CDR3: CASSMGRGGEAFF
V: TRBV28; J: TRBJ2-1; CDR3: CASGGLAGEQFF
V: TRBV5-1; J: TRBJ1-2; CDR3: CASSLTNNYGYTF
V: TRBV6-5; J: TRBJ2-2; CDR3: CASSPMNTGELFF
V: TRBV2; J: TRBJ2-7; CDR3: CASSQTIYEQYF
V: TRBV24-1; J: TRBJ1-2; CDR3: CATSGIQGHVDSYTF
V: TRBV6-1; J: TRBJ2-2; CDR3: CASRNRGLNTGELFF
V: TRBV20-1; J: TRBJ2-2; CDR3: CSAREAGVSNTGELFF